The rows below give T cell receptor beta chains drawn from one sample of a study of blood T cell repertoires in COVID-19. The method was immunoSEQ multiplex PCR; TCRdb's version includes in-frame clones alone and lacks a portion of them. The table has roughly 150,000 clones, 87% seen once. The specimen sequenced was peripheral blood. The source of these receptors is a human donor in a cohort sampled during active COVID-19. CDR3s include the opening cysteine and the closing phenylalanine or tryptophan. The order of the fields is clone size, J gene, D gene, V gene, CDR3 protein, CDR3 DNA. The D gene is left open where the match is weak. Clone size is given for some rows only: seen once, a few or many times, or a class if the clone is expanded.

clone_size: NA
j_call: TRBJ2-3
d_call: NA
v_call: TRBV7-2
cdr3_aa: CASSKYSRSFPDTQYF
cdr3_nt: TGTGCCAGCAGCAAGTACAGCAGATCGTTTCCAGATACGCAGTATTTT

clone_size: NA
j_call: TRBJ2-7
d_call: NA
v_call: TRBV7-9
cdr3_aa: CASSPVGRRSSYEQYF
cdr3_nt: TGTGCCAGCAGCCCAGTTGGCCGGAGAAGCTCCTACGAGCAGTACTTC

clone_size: NA
j_call: TRBJ1-6
d_call: TRBD1
v_call: TRBV30
cdr3_aa: CAWSQTGGPNSPLHF
cdr3_nt: TGTGCCTGGAGTCAGACAGGGGGTCCCAATTCACCCCTCCACTTT

clone_size: NA
j_call: TRBJ1-2
d_call: NA
v_call: TRBV19
cdr3_aa: CASSMGPYGYTF
cdr3_nt: TGTGCCAGTAGTATGGGCCCCTATGGCTACACCTTC

clone_size: once
j_call: TRBJ1-3
d_call: NA
v_call: TRBV30
cdr3_aa: CAWSSSGSGNTIYF
cdr3_nt: TGTGCCTGGTCCTCTAGTGGCTCTGGAAACACCATATATTTT

clone_size: NA
j_call: TRBJ2-7
d_call: TRBD1
v_call: TRBV6-5
cdr3_aa: CASRQGAVGYEQYF
cdr3_nt: TGTGCCAGCAGACAGGGGGCGGTCGGTTACGAGCAGTACTTC

clone_size: NA
j_call: TRBJ1-4
d_call: NA
v_call: TRBV5-1
cdr3_aa: CASSREGTNEKLFF
cdr3_nt: TGCGCCAGCAGTCGGGAAGGGACTAATGAAAAACTGTTTTTT

clone_size: NA
j_call: TRBJ1-2
d_call: NA
v_call: TRBV30
cdr3_aa: CAWSDLRTEGGYTF
cdr3_nt: TGTGCCTGGAGTGATCTTCGGACAGAGGGCGGCTACACCTTC

clone_size: NA
j_call: TRBJ2-7
d_call: TRBD2
v_call: TRBV28
cdr3_aa: CASSLTGGANEQYF
cdr3_nt: TGTGCCAGCAGTTTGACCGGGGGGGCCAACGAGCAGTACTTC

clone_size: NA
j_call: TRBJ2-7
d_call: TRBD1
v_call: TRBV29-1
cdr3_aa: CSVMTGDEQYF
cdr3_nt: TGCAGCGTAATGACAGGGGACGAGCAGTACTTC

clone_size: few
j_call: TRBJ2-1
d_call: TRBD2
v_call: TRBV4-3
cdr3_aa: CASSVTLSGGRGEQFF
cdr3_nt: TGCGCCAGCAGCGTGACCCTTAGCGGGGGGAGGGGTGAGCAGTTCTTC

clone_size: NA
j_call: TRBJ2-6
d_call: NA
v_call: TRBV19
cdr3_aa: CASSISSQRPAGANVLTF
cdr3_nt: TGTGCCAGTAGTATATCAAGCCAGCGCCCGGCTGGGGCCAACGTCCTGACTTTC

clone_size: NA
j_call: TRBJ2-3
d_call: TRBD2
v_call: TRBV7-3
cdr3_aa: CASSNSGGSTDTQYF
cdr3_nt: TGTGCCAGCAGCAACAGCGGGGGGAGCACAGATACGCAGTATTTT

clone_size: NA
j_call: TRBJ1-2
d_call: NA
v_call: TRBV7-2
cdr3_aa: CASSSSRRRYGYTF
cdr3_nt: TGTGCCAGCAGCTCGAGCCGGCGGAGATATGGCTACACCTTC

clone_size: NA
j_call: TRBJ2-1
d_call: NA
v_call: TRBV19
cdr3_aa: CASSAAGAGAYNEQFF
cdr3_nt: TGCGCCAGTAGCGCGGCAGGGGCGGGAGCCTACAATGAGCAGTTCTTC

clone_size: NA
j_call: TRBJ1-2
d_call: TRBD1
v_call: TRBV7-6
cdr3_aa: CAIHRGFDYGYTF
cdr3_nt: TGTGCCATACACAGGGGTTTTGACTATGGCTACACCTTC

clone_size: NA
j_call: TRBJ1-1
d_call: NA
v_call: TRBV5-1
cdr3_aa: CASSPNGQPPEQTEAFF
cdr3_nt: TGCGCCAGCAGCCCTAATGGGCAGCCTCCTGAACAGACTGAAGCTTTCTTT

clone_size: NA
j_call: TRBJ2-7
d_call: NA
v_call: TRBV7-3
cdr3_aa: CASSPIGGGLNEQYF
cdr3_nt: TGTGCCAGCAGCCCCATTGGCGGTGGTTTGAACGAGCAGTACTTC

clone_size: NA
j_call: TRBJ2-7
d_call: TRBD2
v_call: TRBV7-9
cdr3_aa: CASSSPSRGDEQYF
cdr3_nt: TGTGCCAGCAGCTCCCCCTCCCGGGGGGACGAGCAGTACTTC

clone_size: NA
j_call: TRBJ2-1
d_call: TRBD2
v_call: TRBV2
cdr3_aa: CASRRGSGSGYNEQFF
cdr3_nt: TGTGCCAGTAGGAGGGGTAGCGGGAGTGGCTACAATGAGCAGTTCTTC

clone_size: NA
j_call: TRBJ1-4
d_call: NA
v_call: TRBV3-1/TRBV3-2
cdr3_aa: CASSHEGVNEKLFF
cdr3_nt: TGTGCCAGCAGCCACGAGGGGGTCAATGAAAAACTGTTTTTT

clone_size: NA
j_call: TRBJ1-2
d_call: NA
v_call: TRBV9
cdr3_aa: CASSPSAAANYGYTF
cdr3_nt: TGTGCCAGCAGCCCTTCGGCCGCGGCTAACTATGGCTACACCTTC

clone_size: once
j_call: TRBJ2-7
d_call: NA
v_call: TRBV3-1/TRBV3-2
cdr3_aa: CASSQDPFSYEQYF
cdr3_nt: TGTGCCAGCAGCCAAGATCCCTTTTCCTACGAGCAGTACTTC

clone_size: NA
j_call: TRBJ2-7
d_call: NA
v_call: TRBV11-2
cdr3_aa: CASSLAGGVYEQYF
cdr3_nt: TGTGCCAGCAGCCTCGCCGGGGGTGTCTACGAGCAGTACTTC

clone_size: NA
j_call: TRBJ2-7
d_call: NA
v_call: TRBV7-2
cdr3_aa: CASSLTGGSAYEQYF
cdr3_nt: TGTGCCAGCAGCTTAACGGGGGGCTCGGCCTACGAGCAGTACTTC

clone_size: NA
j_call: TRBJ1-3
d_call: NA
v_call: TRBV9
cdr3_aa: CASSVAPTGAAGNTIYF
cdr3_nt: TGTGCCAGCAGCGTAGCACCGACAGGAGCCGCTGGAAACACCATATATTTT

clone_size: NA
j_call: TRBJ2-6
d_call: TRBD2
v_call: TRBV5-4
cdr3_aa: CASSLGLAESNVLTF
cdr3_nt: TGTGCCAGCAGCTTGGGACTAGCGGAAAGCAACGTCCTGACTTTC

clone_size: NA
j_call: TRBJ2-1
d_call: TRBD2
v_call: TRBV9
cdr3_aa: CASSPRTSGRAFNEQFF
cdr3_nt: TGTGCCAGCAGCCCCCGGACTAGCGGGAGGGCCTTCAATGAGCAGTTCTTC

clone_size: NA
j_call: TRBJ2-1
d_call: NA
v_call: TRBV18
cdr3_aa: CASSPTGPVNNEQFF
cdr3_nt: TGTGCCAGCTCACCCACAGGGCCGGTAAACAATGAGCAGTTCTTC

clone_size: NA
j_call: TRBJ2-6
d_call: NA
v_call: TRBV6-5
cdr3_aa: CASSYSESSGANVLTF
cdr3_nt: TGTGCCAGCAGTTACTCTGAGAGCTCTGGGGCCAACGTCCTGACTTTC

clone_size: NA
j_call: TRBJ2-5
d_call: NA
v_call: TRBV6-5
cdr3_aa: CASSPSSVRGTQYF
cdr3_nt: TGTGCCAGCAGTCCATCTAGCGTCCGGGGGACCCAGTACTTC

clone_size: NA
j_call: TRBJ2-1
d_call: NA
v_call: TRBV7-2
cdr3_aa: CASSLGGSVYEQFF
cdr3_nt: TGTGCCAGCAGCTTAGGGGGCTCGGTTTATGAGCAGTTCTTC

clone_size: once
j_call: TRBJ1-2
d_call: NA
v_call: TRBV7-9
cdr3_aa: CASSLIGRGAKGYTF
cdr3_nt: TGTGCCAGCAGCTTAATCGGTCGGGGGGCGAAAGGCTACACCTTC

clone_size: NA
j_call: TRBJ1-4
d_call: NA
v_call: TRBV28
cdr3_aa: CASTSGGANHEKLFF
cdr3_nt: TGTGCCAGCACCTCCGGAGGGGCTAATCATGAAAAACTGTTTTTT

clone_size: once
j_call: TRBJ1-2
d_call: TRBD1
v_call: TRBV6-5
cdr3_aa: CAIYQGQVNYGYTF
cdr3_nt: TGTGCCATTTATCAGGGACAGGTCAACTATGGCTACACCTTC

clone_size: few
j_call: TRBJ1-3
d_call: NA
v_call: TRBV6-1
cdr3_aa: CASSEAFSGNTIYF
cdr3_nt: TGTGCCAGCAGTGAAGCCTTCTCTGGAAACACCATATATTTT

clone_size: few
j_call: TRBJ2-5
d_call: TRBD1
v_call: TRBV4-1
cdr3_aa: CASSQVRDSKETQYF
cdr3_nt: TGCGCCAGCAGCCAAGTCCGGGACAGCAAAGAGACCCAGTACTTC

clone_size: NA
j_call: TRBJ1-2
d_call: TRBD1
v_call: TRBV5-6
cdr3_aa: CASSWTGPTYGYTF
cdr3_nt: TGTGCCAGCAGCTGGACAGGGCCTACCTATGGCTACACCTTC

clone_size: NA
j_call: TRBJ2-7
d_call: NA
v_call: TRBV5-1
cdr3_aa: CASSLEGHSYEQYF
cdr3_nt: TGCGCCAGCAGCTTGGAGGGGCACTCCTACGAGCAGTACTTC

clone_size: once
j_call: TRBJ2-7
d_call: NA
v_call: TRBV19
cdr3_aa: CASQGGAEQYF
cdr3_nt: TGTGCCAGTCAGGGTGGCGCCGAGCAGTACTTC

clone_size: NA
j_call: TRBJ2-5
d_call: TRBD2
v_call: TRBV5-1
cdr3_aa: CASSSTSSETQYF
cdr3_nt: TGCGCCAGCAGCTCGACTAGCTCAGAGACCCAGTACTTC

clone_size: NA
j_call: TRBJ2-7
d_call: TRBD1
v_call: TRBV11-1
cdr3_aa: CASSQGQVGSYEQYF
cdr3_nt: TGTGCCAGCAGCCAAGGACAGGTGGGATCCTACGAGCAGTACTTC

clone_size: NA
j_call: TRBJ2-7
d_call: NA
v_call: TRBV7-9
cdr3_aa: CASSLAQASSYEQYF
cdr3_nt: TGTGCCAGCAGCTTAGCGCAAGCTAGCTCCTACGAGCAGTACTTC

clone_size: NA
j_call: TRBJ1-5
d_call: TRBD1
v_call: TRBV6-5
cdr3_aa: CASTLDRGGNQPQHF
cdr3_nt: TGTGCCAGCACCCTCGACAGGGGAGGGAATCAGCCCCAGCATTTT

clone_size: once
j_call: TRBJ1-2
d_call: NA
v_call: TRBV7-2
cdr3_aa: CASSYPHRVDGYGYTF
cdr3_nt: TGTGCCAGCAGCTACCCCCACCGGGTCGACGGCTATGGCTACACCTTC

clone_size: NA
j_call: TRBJ1-5
d_call: NA
v_call: TRBV6-5
cdr3_aa: CASSAQGRSNQPQHF
cdr3_nt: TGTGCCAGCAGCGCTCAGGGAAGAAGCAATCAGCCCCAGCATTTT

clone_size: NA
j_call: TRBJ1-6
d_call: NA
v_call: TRBV12-3/TRBV12-4
cdr3_aa: CASSLWTASPLHF
cdr3_nt: TGTGCCAGCAGTTTATGGACAGCTTCACCCCTCCACTTT

clone_size: NA
j_call: TRBJ1-2
d_call: NA
v_call: TRBV5-6
cdr3_aa: CASSLDRVSYGYTF
cdr3_nt: TGTGCCAGCAGCTTGGACAGGGTTTCCTATGGCTACACCTTC

clone_size: few
j_call: TRBJ2-1
d_call: NA
v_call: TRBV5-4
cdr3_aa: CASSLAGRGSYNEQFF
cdr3_nt: TGTGCCAGCAGCTTGGCCGGCAGAGGCTCCTACAATGAGCAGTTCTTC

clone_size: NA
j_call: TRBJ1-2
d_call: TRBD1
v_call: TRBV14
cdr3_aa: CASSQGTGTYGYTF
cdr3_nt: TGTGCCAGCAGCCAAGGGACAGGCACCTATGGCTACACCTTC

clone_size: once
j_call: TRBJ1-2
d_call: NA
v_call: TRBV7-3
cdr3_aa: CASSLEPGGSLGYTF
cdr3_nt: TGTGCCAGCAGCTTAGAGCCAGGTGGATCCTTAGGCTACACCTTC

clone_size: NA
j_call: TRBJ1-6
d_call: TRBD1
v_call: TRBV18
cdr3_aa: CASSLDRGPSPLHF
cdr3_nt: TGTGCCAGCTCACTCGACAGGGGGCCTTCACCCCTCCACTTT

clone_size: NA
j_call: TRBJ2-2
d_call: NA
v_call: TRBV19
cdr3_aa: CASSFAIPGELFF
cdr3_nt: TGTGCCAGTAGTTTTGCTATCCCCGGGGAGCTGTTTTTT